These 8 T cell receptor beta chains were sequenced from one sample in a study of spatial heterogeneity in lung cancer. MiXCR, run by TCRdb on the 5' RACE reads, gives a single entry per CDR3 protein. Among some 83,000 distinct CDR3 sequences, about 8.5% were seen once, and the ten largest hold 6.8%. The time point is: sample taken at primary tumor resection. Sample: PBMCs, taken at surgery. Source of these receptors: a male donor with early-stage non-small cell lung cancer.

This clonotype was seen repeatedly, ten times or more. The V and J genes are TRBV2 and TRBJ2-1; 12 bases align to TRBD2. V lost 5 bases, J lost 8 bases, and 13 bases stayed unmatched. The V gene's germline CDR1 is SNHLY and CDR2 FYNNEI. The CDR3 sequence is 17 residues long. The CDR3 loop reads CASSLLAGGPGTYEQFF. The DNA for the CDR3 is TGTGCCAGCAGTTTACTAGCGGGAGGCCCCGGGACCTATGAGCAGTTCTTC.

In this sample, this clonotype turned up many times. This CDR3 is CASSSRVGRNEQFF. The CDR3 DNA reads TGTGCCAGCAGCTCTAGGGTGGGGAGGAATGAGCAGTTCTTC. This chain joins TRBV7-8 and TRBJ2-1; TRBD2 might be the D (6 bases). The V gene lost 4 bases and the J gene lost 7 bases, with 14 bases spanning the gap. Germline V gene lookup returns CDR1 SGHVS and CDR2 FQNEAQ. This CDR3 contains 14 residues.

The chain carries TRBV20-1 and TRBJ1-6, with D possibly matching TRBD1 (5 bases). CDR1 and CDR2 from the germline V gene are DFQATT and SNEGSKA (reference sequence). Deletions cut 3 bases from V and 6 bases from J, with 15 bases between. This CDR3 is 15 amino acids long. The CDR3 bases are TGCAGTGCTAGGACGGGGGGAGAACTTAATTCACCCCTCCACTTT. The encoded protein is CSARTGGELNSPLHF.

This clonotype showed up just a few times. This sequence joins TRBV12-3 or TRBV12-4 and TRBJ2-1; 7 bases match TRBD2. CDR3 length: 15 residues. Trimming took 5 bases from V and 2 from J; bases not matched to a gene: 6. The CDR3 region has the DNA TGTGCCAGCAGTCCAAGAGCGGGACCCTACAATGAGCAGTTCTTC. Its translation is CASSPRAGPYNEQFF.

This clonotype was seen at least ten times. The genes are TRBV15 and TRBJ1-3; D unclear. The V gene lost 1 base and the J gene lost 0 bases, with 4 bases spanning the gap. The CDR3 consists of 14 residues. Germline CDR1 is LNHNV and CDR2 is YYDKDF (reference sequence). The CDR3 protein is CATSRAGSGNTIYF. Written as DNA, the CDR3 is TGTGCCACCAGCAGAGCCGGCTCTGGAAACACCATATATTTT.

In this sample, this clonotype turned up many times. This chain connects TRBV20-1 to TRBJ2-3, with a tentative D call TRBD2 (5 bases). There are 13 residues in the CDR3. From germline, CDR1 is DFQATT and CDR2 SNEGSKA (reference sequence). V lost 6 bases to trimming and J lost 3 bases, with 13 bases between them. The CDR3 protein is CSALPTGTDTQYF. In DNA form, the CDR3 reads TGCAGTGCACTTCCCACGGGGACAGATACGCAGTATTTT.

This clonotype showed up many times. This chain uses TRBV24-1 with TRBJ1-1, with 10 bases that match TRBD1. The germline V gene encodes CDR1 KGHDR and CDR2 SFDVKD. This CDR3 region has 13 residues. The V gene end was trimmed by 6 bases and the J gene end by 6 bases; junction bases not matched to a gene: 3. In DNA form, the CDR3 reads TGTGCCACCAGTCGGGGACAGGGGTCTGAAGCTTTCTTT. It yields the protein CATSRGQGSEAFF.

The V and J genes are TRBV12-3 or TRBV12-4 and TRBJ1-1, with a weak D call TRBD1 (6 bases). Trimming stripped 5 bases from V and 7 bases from J, with 14 bases between. The CDR3 spans 13 residues. The CDR3: CASSPQGRVEAFF. The CDR3 DNA follows: TGTGCCAGCAGTCCACAGGGACGGGTTGAAGCTTTCTTT.